The 23 T cell receptor beta chains given below trace back to one sample, sequenced in a study of blood T cell repertoires in COVID-19 (dated by TCRdb to the early 2020s). Libraries came from the immunoSEQ multiplex PCR assay. This is the immuneACCESS table as TCRdb keeps it, with only in-frame sequences that have V and J called. A part of the clones is gone; compared with another copy, unresolved V genes explain less than half, and the rest is unexplained. The sample has under 200,000 clones on record, around 84% of them singletons. Of the sample, almost 5% falls within the top ten clones. The sample was peripheral blood. These TCRs come from a woman aged 80 or over with acute or convalescent COVID-19.

The chain couples TRBV11-2 to TRBJ2-1; D might be TRBD2 (6 bases). The germline CDR1 and CDR2 sequences are SGHAT and FQNNGV. Between the trimmed V and J ends, which lost 2 bases and 7 bases, there was a span of 15 bases. The CDR3 contains 15 residues. The CDR3 sequence is CASSLYPGVENEQFF. CDR3 sequence (DNA): TGTGCCAGCAGCTTATACCCGGGAGTGGAGAATGAGCAGTTCTTC.

V is TRBV5-1 and J is TRBJ2-1; 9 bases line up with TRBD2. CDR3 length equals 14 residues. V lost 4 bases, J lost 8 bases, and 7 bases stayed unmatched. Germline V gives CDR1 SGHRS, CDR2 YFSETQ. The CDR3 here is CASSVSGSKDEQFF. The CDR3 DNA follows: TGCGCCAGCAGCGTTAGCGGGAGTAAGGATGAGCAGTTCTTC. Using reference TRBV5-1 and TRBJ2-1 for the parts outside the CDR3, the full variable domain is KAGVTQTPRYLIKTRGQQVTLSCSPISGHRSVSWYQQTPGQGLQFLFEYFSETQRNKGNFPGRFSGRQFSNSRSEMNVSTLELGDSALYLCASSVSGSKDEQFFGPGTRLTVL.

This clone came up once. This chain links TRBV2 with TRBJ2-5, with 8 bases fitting TRBD2. From germline, CDR1 is SNHLY and CDR2 FYNNEI. The CDR3 totals 14 residues. The trim removed 4 bases at V and 4 bases at J, leaving 5 bases unmatched. Here the CDR3 reads CASSGGAGGETQYF. DNA of the CDR3: TGTGCCAGCAGTGGAGGGGCGGGAGGAGAGACCCAGTACTTC.

The V gene is TRBV7-3, the J gene TRBJ2-3; 7 bases are shared with TRBD1. There are 15 residues in the CDR3. The germline gives CDR1 SGHTA, CDR2 FQGTGA. V was clipped by 1 base and J by 1 base; unmatched bases: 2. CDR3 bases: TGTGCCAGCAGCTTAAAAGGACAGGGCACAGATACGCAGTATTTT. Translated: CASSLKGQGTDTQYF.

The CDR3 protein is CASSFSGRGWETQYF. CDR3 DNA sequence: TGCGCCAGCAGTTTTAGCGGGAGAGGTTGGGAGACCCAGTACTTC. This chain connects TRBV10-1 to TRBJ2-5; TRBD2 matches 9 bases. The CDR3 length is 15 residues. Germline V gene sequence: CDR1 WNHNN, CDR2 SYGVQD (reference sequence). The V and J ends lost 5 bases and 5 bases, in that order; junction bases with no gene match: 9.

The genes are TRBV5-4 and TRBJ1-4; D possibly corresponds to TRBD1 (5 bases). V was pared by 0 bases and J by 7 bases, with 13 bases between. The CDR3 has 15 amino acids. Germline CDR1 reads SGHNT; CDR2 reads YYREEE (reference sequence). The DNA of the CDR3 is TGTGCCAGCAGCTTGGGAGGAGGGGAAGGTGAAAAACTGTTTTTT. Encoded protein: CASSLGGGEGEKLFF.

This chain joins TRBV7-2 and TRBJ1-5; TRBD1 agrees at 7 bases. In germline, CDR1 is SGHTA, CDR2 FQGNSA. The length of the CDR3 is 15 residues. V trimming: 6 bases; J trimming: 6 bases; junction bases outside the gene matches: 11. This CDR3 reads CASRRQGSGSQPQHF. CDR3 coding DNA: TGTGCCAGCAGACGACAGGGATCGGGCTCTCAGCCCCAGCATTTT.

J is TRBJ1-1 and V is TRBV14; D remains ambiguous. The CDR3 contains 14 residues. Trimming removed 4 bases from V and 0 bases from J, with 9 bases in between. Germline CDR1 SGHDN, CDR2 FVKESK. CDR3 nucleotide sequence: TGTGCCAGCAGCCGACATGGCGTGAACACTGAAGCTTTCTTT. Translating it yields CASSRHGVNTEAFF.

This chain links TRBV28 with TRBJ1-2; possibly TRBD1 for D (5 bases). CDR3 length: 14 amino acids. In germline, CDR1 is MDHEN, CDR2 SYDVKM. V lost 7 bases and J lost 0, with 12 bases in between. The CDR3: CASTDGGANYGYTF. DNA for the CDR3: TGTGCCAGCACTGACGGGGGGGCTAACTATGGCTACACCTTC.

Remarks on this clone: Distinct nucleotide sequences in the sample also encode this CDR3. The rearrangement uses TRBV18 and TRBJ1-1, with TRBD1 matching over 8 bases. Trimming cost V 3 bases and J 4 bases; bases outside gene matches: 1. CDR3 length equals 13 residues. The V gene's germline CDR1 is KGHSH and CDR2 LQKENI. CDR3 in DNA: TGTGCCAGCTCACCCCAGGGGGCCACTGAAGCTTTCTTT. Residues: CASSPQGATEAFF. Using reference TRBV18 and TRBJ1-1 for the parts outside the CDR3, the full variable domain is NAGVMQNPRHLVRRRGQEARLRCSPMKGHSHVYWYRQLPEEGLKFMVYLQKENIIDESGMPKERFSAEFPKEGPSILRIQQVVRGDSAAYFCASSPQGATEAFFGQGTRLTVV.

This chain uses TRBV5-4 with TRBJ2-6, with D perhaps matching TRBD1 (6 bases). CDR1 SGHNT and CDR2 YYREEE come from the germline V gene (reference sequence). V shed 4 bases and J shed 3 bases, with 14 bases lying between them. This CDR3 has 16 amino acids. The CDR3: CASSLKTGLGANVLTF. The DNA for the CDR3 is TGTGCCAGCAGCCTAAAAACAGGGCTTGGGGCCAACGTCCTGACTTTC.

Note on this clone: The sample has other DNA sequences that encode this CDR3 too. The chain recombines TRBV6-6 with TRBJ2-3, with D tentatively TRBD2 (5 bases). V was clipped by 2 bases and J by 3 bases, with 6 bases between them. Germline V gene sequence: CDR1 MNHNY, CDR2 SVGAGI (reference sequence). This CDR3 has 13 amino acids. DNA of the CDR3: TGTGCCAGCAGTTACCCGGGGACAGATACGCAGTATTTT. It is translated as CASSYPGTDTQYF.

This chain uses TRBV6-2 or TRBV6-3 with TRBJ1-2; unclear D gene. The CDR3 runs 13 residues. The germline V and J ends were trimmed by 2 bases and 5 bases, with 9 bases remaining between them. Looked up from germline, CDR1 is MNHEY and CDR2 is SVGEGT. Here the CDR3 reads CASSYAAAYGYTF. CDR3 in DNA: TGTGCCAGCAGTTACGCGGCAGCATATGGCTACACCTTC.

The chain has TRBV7-9 and TRBJ2-2; TRBD2 is a possible D gene (5 bases). Germline V gene sequence: CDR1 SEHNR, CDR2 FQNEAQ (reference sequence). This CDR3 has 15 residues. The V end lost 5 bases, the J end lost 2 bases, and 12 bases lay between the germline ends. The CDR3 DNA follows: TGTGCCAGCAGCCGATTAGGGAGTAACACCGGGGAGCTGTTTTTT. It specifies CASSRLGSNTGELFF.

V usage is TRBV7-9 and J usage is TRBJ1-2; D is uncertain. V lost 1 base, J lost 4 bases, and 13 bases lay in between. The CDR3 totals 15 residues. The germline gives CDR1 SEHNR, CDR2 FQNEAQ (reference sequence). CDR3 nucleotides: TGTGCCAGCAGCTTAGAAGGGAGGTCCAGCTATGGCTACACCTTC. Encoded protein: CASSLEGRSSYGYTF.

As to this clone: The sample has other DNA sequences that encode this CDR3 too. The chain has TRBV7-3 and TRBJ2-3; 9 bases agree with TRBD2. CDR3 length: 14 amino acids. Germline V gene sequence: CDR1 SGHTA, CDR2 FQGTGA. The V gene end was trimmed by 3 bases and the J gene end by 4 bases; junction bases not matched to a gene: 2. The CDR3 loop is CASSLGLAPDTQYF. CDR3 bases: TGTGCCAGCAGCTTGGGACTAGCCCCAGATACGCAGTATTTT.

The chain links TRBV7-2 to TRBJ2-1; D may be TRBD2 (6 bases). Trimming took off 3 bases at V and 8 bases at J, with 11 bases between the two ends. The CDR3 has 13 amino acids. Germline V gives CDR1 SGHTA, CDR2 FQGNSA. The CDR3 spells CASSFGGRDEQFF. In DNA, the CDR3 is TGTGCCAGCAGCTTTGGAGGGAGAGATGAGCAGTTCTTC.

The chain has TRBV5-1 and TRBJ2-5, with 10 bases identical to TRBD1. V lost 3 bases and J lost 3; bases outside the gene matches: 2. Per the germline V gene, CDR1 is SGHRS and CDR2 is YFSETQ. The CDR3 runs 14 residues. The CDR3 sequence is CASSSGTGEETQYF. The CDR3 DNA reads as TGCGCCAGCAGCTCCGGGACAGGGGAAGAGACCCAGTACTTC.

The gene calls are TRBV25-1 and TRBJ2-5, with TRBD2 matching 7 bases. The CDR3 is 14 amino acids. Germline V gene data show CDR1 as MGHDK and CDR2 as SYGVNS. Unmatched junction bases numbered 6, after V lost 3 bases and J lost 5 bases. The CDR3, as DNA: TGTGCCAGCAGTGAGGCGGGAGTAAGGGAGACCCAGTACTTC. This codes for CASSEAGVRETQYF.

The DNA of the CDR3 is TGTGCCAGCACCCCGAGATGGGGCCTCGGGAACACTGAAGCTTTCTTT. Its protein is CASTPRWGLGNTEAFF. The rearrangement links TRBV7-8 to TRBJ1-1; the D gene is possibly TRBD1 (5 bases). CDR3 length: 16 amino acids. V was cut by 7 bases and J by 1 base, with 19 bases left in between. Germline loops: CDR1 SGHVS, CDR2 FQNEAQ.

The J gene is TRBJ2-7, the V gene TRBV5-1; D gene uncertain. V lost 1 base and J 1 base, leaving 9 bases between the germline ends. Germline CDR1 SGHRS, CDR2 YFSETQ. The CDR3 has 14 residues. As DNA, the CDR3 is TGCGCCAGCAGCTTGTATGCCGAGTCCTACGAGCAGTACTTC. Translated: CASSLYAESYEQYF. The full variable domain, completed using reference TRBV5-1 and TRBJ2-7, is KAGVTQTPRYLIKTRGQQVTLSCSPISGHRSVSWYQQTPGQGLQFLFEYFSETQRNKGNFPGRFSGRQFSNSRSEMNVSTLELGDSALYLCASSLYAESYEQYFGPGTRLTVT.

This clone was seen ten or more times. The V gene is TRBV4-3, the J gene TRBJ1-3; D possibly corresponds to TRBD1 (5 bases). The germline V gene has CDR1 LGHNA and CDR2 YSLEER. The CDR3 runs 17 residues. Trimming stripped 0 bases from V and 1 base from J, with 13 bases between. As DNA, the CDR3 is TGCGCCAGCAGCCAAGATGGGCGTGGGGGGTCTGGAAACACCATATATTTT. Encoded protein: CASSQDGRGGSGNTIYF.

V gene TRBV21-1 combines with J gene TRBJ1-4. The J call is in doubt because the DNA end fits TRBJ2-2 better. TRBV21-1 is a pseudogene segment. The CDR3 is 9 residues long. The CDR3 nucleotides are TGTGCCAGCACCCGGGAGCTGTTTTTT. It encodes CASTRELFF.